This T cell receptor (beta chain) was identified during a study of blood T cell repertoires in COVID-19. Study at large: Researchers got acute and convalescent COVID-19 samples from the United States, Italy and Spain. T cells, B-cell-depleted T cells, or PBMCs supplied cDNA or gDNA.

Original handling: Quantification of nucleated cells was approximated via reference gene primer amplification. The table came from immunoSEQ multiplex PCR; TCRdb's copy has only in-frame clones and leaves some out. That table furnishes V, J and clone size, whereas the DNA furnished D and trimming. The sample comprises 120,000 to 150,000 clones, approximately 89% of which are singletons, and under 2% rests with the top ten. The CDR3 length is 14 residues. J gave up 8 bases and V 5 bases, and 8 bases lay outside the gene matches. Germline lookup yields CDR1 MNHEY and CDR2 SVGAGI. Sequencing input: peripheral blood. The V call is TRBV6-5, the J call TRBJ1-2; 10 bases are shared with TRBD1. The receptor's source is a human donor in a cohort sampled during active COVID-19. The CDR3 DNA follows: TGTGCCAGCAGTCGTCCCGGGACAGGGGTGGGCTACACCTTC. This codes for CASSRPGTGVGYTF.